The sequence of this T cell receptor beta chain was determined in a study of graft-versus-host responses after intestinal transplantation. About the study: Recipients obtained multivisceral, liver-intestinal, or isolated intestinal transplants. The study gave all recipients anti-thymocyte globulin induction, then tacrolimus and steroids for 2 to 3 years.

Overall study results and limits: GvH clones were found in recipient marrow; some appeared first in ileum or blood.

Worth noting for this clone: What it binds is unknown.

CDR3 length equals 14 residues. After removal of 4 bases from V and 5 bases from J, the junction contained 9 bases not matched to a gene. Germline CDR1 is SGHRS and CDR2 is YFSETQ. Profiling relied on immunoSEQ multiplex PCR, and the TCRdb table lists in-frame clones only, not all of them. Altogether just under 65,000 clones are present, more than 90% being singletons, with the ten largest covering 1.7%. The chain couples TRBV5-1 to TRBJ2-7, with 7 positions matching TRBD1. The clonotype was recovered from a human donor who was the organ donor for an intestinal transplant. The material sequenced was unstimulated CD8+ T cells sorted from spleen or lymph node cells, taken before transplant. Here the CDR3 reads CASSPLTGFDEQYF. In nucleotides, the CDR3 is TGCGCCAGCAGCCCCTTGACAGGGTTCGACGAGCAGTACTTC.